One and the same sample provided the 20 T cell receptor beta chains below, sequenced in a study of blood T cell repertoires in COVID-19. Sequencing used immunoSEQ multiplex PCR; TCRdb keeps in-frame clones, though not all of them. Among roughly 120,000 clones, more than 65% were seen once, and the ten largest hold 1.5% to 1.7%. Sequences were obtained from peripheral blood. The source is a man over 45 with acute or convalescent COVID-19.

The chain uses TRBV5-5 and TRBJ1-2, with 7 bases fitting TRBD1. Germline V gene data show CDR1 as SGHKS and CDR2 as YYEKEE (reference sequence). The CDR3 is 14 residues long. The V segment lost 5 bases and the J segment 1 base; nucleotides outside the gene matches: 5. The CDR3 loop is CASSQDRFNYGYTF. The CDR3 nucleotides are TGTGCCAGCAGTCAGGACAGGTTTAACTATGGCTACACCTTC.

The rearrangement joins TRBV5-1 to TRBJ2-3; TRBD1 is a possible D gene (6 bases). Per germline, CDR1 SGHRS and CDR2 YFSETQ. The CDR3 spans 15 residues. Trimming took off 0 bases at V and 4 bases at J, with 12 bases between the two ends. The CDR3 protein is CASSLASGAADTQYF. The DNA for the CDR3 is TGCGCCAGCAGCTTGGCCTCAGGGGCCGCAGATACGCAGTATTTT.

The chain carries TRBV3-1 (or the pseudogene TRBV3-2) and TRBJ2-2, with D perhaps TRBD1 (5 bases). Trimming took off 8 bases at V and 6 bases at J, with 13 bases between the two ends. The CDR3 is 13 residues long. Looked up from germline, CDR1 is LGHDT and CDR2 is YNNKEL (reference sequence). The CDR3 region has the DNA TGTGCCAGCCGGCAGGGTGGGGCCGGGGAGCTGTTTTTT. Its translation: CASRQGGAGELFF.

CDR3 coding DNA: TGTGCCAGCAGCTCGTCCAGGTTTTTCCCTGAAGCTTTCTTT. Residues: CASSSSRFFPEAFF. The J gene is TRBJ1-1, the V gene TRBV7-8; D is ambiguous. Germline lookup yields CDR1 SGHVS and CDR2 FQNEAQ. V dropped 4 bases and J dropped 6 bases, with 15 bases sitting between them. CDR3 length equals 14 residues.

The chain recombines TRBV28 with TRBJ1-4, with 7 bases lining up with TRBD1. The CDR3 runs 15 residues. V gave up 4 bases and J gave up 4 bases; unmatched junction bases: 6. The germline gives CDR1 MDHEN, CDR2 SYDVKM. The CDR3 nucleotides read TGTGCCAGCAGTTCCCCGGGACAGATTAATGAAAAACTGTTTTTT. This sequence encodes CASSSPGQINEKLFF.

The chain joins TRBV6-1 to TRBJ1-1; 11 positions match TRBD1. The junction had 2 bases not matched to a gene; V was cut back by 3 bases and J by 5 bases. Germline lookup yields CDR1 MNHNS and CDR2 SASEGT. The CDR3 is 14 residues long. CDR3 sequence reads: CASSDRDRGTEAFF. Written as DNA, the CDR3 is TGTGCCAGCAGTGACCGGGACAGGGGGACTGAAGCTTTCTTT.

The rearrangement uses TRBV11-1 and TRBJ1-2; D gene unclear. This CDR3 comprises 12 residues. V gave up 5 bases and J gave up 2 bases, with 6 bases separating them. Per the germline V gene, CDR1 is SGHAT and CDR2 is FQDESV (reference sequence). The CDR3 sequence is CASSLTNYGYTF. The DNA for the CDR3 is TGTGCCAGCAGCCTTACAAACTATGGCTACACCTTC.

This chain joins TRBV10-1 and TRBJ2-7; 11 nucleotides line up with TRBD1. The CDR3 has 13 amino acids. Germline CDR1 reads WNHNN; CDR2 reads SYGVQD (reference sequence). The V segment lost 10 bases and the J segment 3 bases; nucleotides outside the gene matches: 5. This CDR3 reads CAIPGQGDYEQYV. CDR3 coding DNA: TGCGCCATACCGGGACAGGGGGACTACGAGCAGTACGTC.

The rearrangement joins TRBV7-3 to TRBJ1-1; D not certain. The V and J ends lost 2 bases and 0 bases respectively, with 7 bases between them. Germline CDR1 is SGHTA and CDR2 is FQGTGA. The length of the CDR3 is 14 residues. The CDR3 coding sequence is TGTGCCAGCAGCTTAGTGCACATGAACACTGAAGCTTTCTTT. It codes for CASSLVHMNTEAFF.

The CDR3 DNA is TGTGCCAGTAGTTCAACTAGAGCAGATACGCAGTATTTT. It yields the protein CASSSTRADTQYF. This chain joins TRBV19 and TRBJ2-3; a possible D gene is TRBD2 (5 bases). The CDR3 has 13 residues. CDR1 LNHDA and CDR2 SQIVND come from the germline V gene (reference sequence). Deletions cut 5 bases from V and 4 bases from J, with 10 bases between.

This clone has a single count. The chain links TRBV5-8 to TRBJ2-6; unclear D gene. Trimming took off 1 base at V and 0 bases at J, with 2 bases between the two ends. The CDR3 is 14 amino acids. CDR1 and CDR2 from the germline V gene are SGHTS and YDEGEE. Written as DNA, the CDR3 is TGTGCCAGCAGCTTGCTCTCTGGGGCCAACGTCCTGACTTTC. Protein product: CASSLLSGANVLTF.

The rearrangement uses TRBV5-1 and TRBJ2-2; the match to TRBD1 covers 9 bases. J lost 7 bases, V lost 5 bases, and 12 bases had no gene match. From germline, CDR1 is SGHRS and CDR2 YFSETQ. The CDR3 runs 16 residues. CDR3 bases: TGCGCCAGCAGTCGTCCGGGACAGGGAACGGTCGGGGAGCTGTTTTTT. It is translated as CASSRPGQGTVGELFF.

This chain joins TRBV5-1 and TRBJ2-1, with TRBD1 identical over 10 bases. The J segment lost 4 bases and the V segment lost 0 bases, leaving 10 bases of the junction unmatched. This CDR3 has 18 residues. Germline V gene data show CDR1 as SGHRS and CDR2 as YFSETQ. In DNA form, the CDR3 reads TGCGCCAGCAGCTTGGCTCTCGGGACAGGGGCACTATACAATGAGCAGTTCTTC. This gives the protein CASSLALGTGALYNEQFF. Based on the CDR3 plus reference TRBV5-1 and TRBJ2-1, the full variable domain is KAGVTQTPRYLIKTRGQQVTLSCSPISGHRSVSWYQQTPGQGLQFLFEYFSETQRNKGNFPGRFSGRQFSNSRSEMNVSTLELGDSALYLCASSLALGTGALYNEQFFGPGTRLTVL.

This clone came up once. V is TRBV30 and J is TRBJ2-3, with 10 bases identical to TRBD2. Looked up from germline, CDR1 is GTSNPN and CDR2 is SVGIG (reference sequence). The CDR3 is 14 amino acids. With 4 bases clipped from V and 6 bases from J, the junction kept 7 bases outside the gene matches. CDR3 DNA sequence: TGTGCCTGGATTCTAGCGGGGGCCGGGGATACGCAGTATTTT. It encodes CAWILAGAGDTQYF.

J is TRBJ1-3 and V is TRBV15, with a tentative D call TRBD1 (6 bases). Trimming removed 6 bases at V and 3 bases at J, with 9 bases between. The CDR3 has 13 amino acids. Germline-derived CDR1 and CDR2 are LNHNV and YYDKDF (reference sequence). The CDR3 DNA follows: TGTGCCACCAGTGCGACAGGTGGAAACACCATATATTTT. This encodes CATSATGGNTIYF.

Only a few counts were recorded for this clone. CDR3 coding DNA: TGTGCCAGCAGCGCAGGGGGCATTAAGTACGAGCAGTACGTC. As protein: CASSAGGIKYEQYV. The rearrangement joins TRBV6-2 or TRBV6-3 to TRBJ2-7; 8 bases match TRBD1. V shed 6 bases and J 4 bases; nucleotides not matched to a gene: 8. The CDR3 contains 14 residues. The germline gives CDR1 MNHEY, CDR2 SVGEGT.

The gene calls are TRBV12-3 or TRBV12-4 and TRBJ1-5, with TRBD1 matching over 8 bases. The CDR3 is 12 residues long. The trim removed 7 bases at V and 9 bases at J, leaving 5 bases unmatched. The CDR3 DNA reads TGTGCCAGCAACAGGGGGTCCCGGCCCCAGCATTTT. Translating gives CASNRGSRPQHF.

The CDR3 region is CASSLVRGTGELFF. The CDR3 bases are TGTGCCAGCAGTTTAGTCAGAGGAACCGGGGAGCTGTTTTTT. The gene calls are TRBV28 and TRBJ2-2; D call uncertain. V lost 2 bases, J lost 5 bases, and 9 bases lay in between. There are 14 residues in the CDR3. The germline CDR1 and CDR2 sequences are MDHEN and SYDVKM. Together with reference TRBV28 and TRBJ2-2, the CDR3 gives the full variable domain: DVKVTQSSRYLVKRTGEKVFLECVQDMDHENMFWYRQDPGLGLRLIYFSYDVKMKEKGDIPEGYSVSREKKERFSLILESASTNQTSMYLCASSLVRGTGELFFGEGSRLTVL.

This chain joins TRBV27 and TRBJ2-1, with TRBD2 as a possible D gene (5 bases). Germline V gives CDR1 MNHEY, CDR2 SMNVEV (reference sequence). This CDR3 spans 17 amino acids. Trimming removed 0 bases from V and 0 bases from J, with 12 bases in between. CDR3 loop: CASSLSLTKFSYNEQFF. As DNA, the CDR3 is TGTGCCAGCAGTTTATCTCTGACTAAATTCTCCTACAATGAGCAGTTCTTC.

The chain has TRBV5-1 and TRBJ1-3; TRBD1 matches 7 bases. J lost 5 bases, V lost 0 bases, and 8 bases had no gene match. The germline V gene encodes CDR1 SGHRS and CDR2 YFSETQ. CDR3 length: 16 amino acids. CDR3 region: CASSLAGTATRNTIYF. CDR3 sequence (DNA): TGCGCCAGCAGCTTGGCCGGGACAGCAACCAGAAACACCATATATTTT.